A single sample gave rise to the 5 T cell receptor beta chains below, sequenced in a study of Graves' ophthalmopathy and Graves' hyperthyroidism. RNA transcripts provided the template for amplifying TCR beta CDR3 regions. First-round RT-PCR with HTBI primers preceded a second-round multiplex PCR. A single record per CDR3 protein comes from TCRdb applying MiXCR to the multiplex PCR reads. The data contain 400,000 to 500,000 distinct CDR3 sequences, roughly 21% of them seen just once; the ten biggest clones take up under 3%. Sequenced sample: peripheral blood. The receptors were gathered from a woman between 18 and 29 years old with stable Graves' hyperthyroidism.

Comment on this clonotype: A much larger clone differs from this one at a single base, so this may be a read error. This CDR3 fails to terminate in the conserved phenylalanine or tryptophan, so it likely reflects a read error. The chain combines TRBV28 with TRBJ2-3, with D maybe TRBD1 (6 bases). Looked up from germline, CDR1 is MDHEN and CDR2 is SYDVKM. This CDR3 spans 15 amino acids. The V and J ends lost 5 bases and 2 bases respectively, with 14 bases between them. CDR3 sequence reads: CASSGPRTVTDTQYC. The CDR3 nucleotides read TGTGCCAGCAGTGGCCCGCGGACAGTCACAGATACGCAGTATTGT.

In its sample, this clonotype was seen many times. The chain carries TRBV11-2 and TRBJ1-2; 7 nucleotides match TRBD1. J gave up 2 bases and V 6 bases, and 6 bases lay outside the gene matches. This CDR3 spans 14 amino acids. CDR1 is SGHAT and CDR2 is FQNNGV in the germline V gene. The DNA of the CDR3 is TGTGCCAGCAGGCCCGGAGGGGGCAACTATGGCTACACCTTC. Translation: CASRPGGGNYGYTF.

This clonotype was counted many times. The gene calls are TRBV6-1 and TRBJ1-2; D possibly corresponds to TRBD1 (5 bases). This CDR3 has 13 amino acids. Trimming removed 2 bases at V and 2 bases at J, with 6 bases between. Germline-derived CDR1 and CDR2 are MNHNS and SASEGT. CDR3 loop: CASSEWGNYGYTF. The CDR3 DNA reads as TGTGCCAGCAGTGAATGGGGGAACTATGGCTACACCTTC.

This chain joins TRBV3-1 and TRBJ1-1, with 8 bases lining up with TRBD1. CDR1 and CDR2 from the germline V gene are LGHDT and YNNKEL (reference sequence). The ends lost 4 bases at V and 1 base at J; junction bases unmatched: 8. The CDR3 loop spans 16 amino acids. CDR3 bases: TGTGCCAGCAGCCCCGGACAGGGTGTGGGGAACACTGAAGCTTTCTTT. It codes for CASSPGQGVGNTEAFF.

This chain connects TRBV12-3 or TRBV12-4 to TRBJ1-5; TRBD1 is a possible D gene (6 bases). This CDR3 is built from 15 residues. Trimming left V 7 bases short and J 6 bases short, with 19 bases between. This CDR3 reads CASTDQQGSAQPQHF. CDR3 DNA sequence: TGTGCCAGCACCGACCAACAGGGTAGTGCTCAGCCCCAGCATTTT.